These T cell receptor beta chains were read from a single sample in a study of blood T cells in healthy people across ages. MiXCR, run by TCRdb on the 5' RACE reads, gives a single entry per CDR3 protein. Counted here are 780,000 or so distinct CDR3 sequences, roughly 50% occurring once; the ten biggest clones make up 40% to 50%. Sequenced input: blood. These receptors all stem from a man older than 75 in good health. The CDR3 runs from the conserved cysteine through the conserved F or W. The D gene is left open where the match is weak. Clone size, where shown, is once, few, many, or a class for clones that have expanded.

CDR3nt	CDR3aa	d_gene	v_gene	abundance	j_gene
TGTGCCAGCAGCCGACTAGCGGGAGGGAGCACAGATACGCAGTATTTT	CASSRLAGGSTDTQYF	TRBD2	TRBV7-2	-	TRBJ2-3
TGTGCCAGCAGCCCCCTGGGGGGAGGAGGGCAAGAGACCCAGTACTTC	CASSPLGGGGQETQYF	-	TRBV9	once	TRBJ2-5
TGTGCCAGCAGCGTAGGACCTGGGGAGACCCAGTACTTC	CASSVGPGETQYF	-	TRBV9	few	TRBJ2-5
TGTGCCAGCAGTAGAGACAGGGATCCCTCCTACGGGCAGTACTTC	CASSRDRDPSYGQYF	TRBD1	TRBV2	-	TRBJ2-7
TGCAGCGCCGGACAGGGGATGATCGCTGAAGCTTTCTTT	CSAGQGMIAEAFF	TRBD1	TRBV29-1	few	TRBJ1-1
TGTGCCAGCAGCTTAGAGGGACTAGCTCCTGGGGAGCAGTACTTC	CASSLEGLAPGEQYF	TRBD2	TRBV7-2	few	TRBJ2-5
TGCAGTGCTAGACCCCCAGGACCCGAGACCCAGTACTTC	CSARPPGPETQYF	-	TRBV20-1	few	TRBJ2-5
TGTGCCAGCAGCTTAGGGAGGGCCCGTAACTATGGCTACACCTTC	CASSLGRARNYGYTF	-	TRBV7-9	-	TRBJ1-2
TGCGCCAGCAGCCATCTAAAGGACCCCTACTACAATGAGCAGTTCTTC	CASSHLKDPYYNEQFF	-	TRBV4-1	-	TRBJ2-1
TGTGCCAGCAGTCGGACTAGCGGGAGAGGGACCCAGTACTTC	CASSRTSGRGTQYF	TRBD2	TRBV12-3/TRBV12-4	-	TRBJ2-5
TGCGCCAGCAGCTTGGGACGGACCCCTTATGGCTACACCTTC	CASSLGRTPYGYTF	-	TRBV5-1	few	TRBJ1-2
TGTGCCAGCAGTCTCCTGGGACAGGGGGCGATTGATACTGAAGCTTTCTTT	CASSLLGQGAIDTEAFF	TRBD1	TRBV28	-	TRBJ1-1
TGTGCCAGCAGCCCCATCGGCCGGGAGGGCCAGGGTGAGCAGTTCTTC	CASSPIGREGQGEQFF	TRBD2	TRBV11-2	few	TRBJ2-1
TGTGCCAGCAGCGACAGCAGGGTCGCGGCGACGCCAGGGGAGACCCAGTACTTC	CASSDSRVAATPGETQYF	-	TRBV5-5	-	TRBJ2-5
TGTGCCACCAGCCCAGCCAAAAACATTCAGTACTTC	CATSPAKNIQYF	-	TRBV24-1	-	TRBJ2-4
TGTGCCACCAGTGATTTCCGGGACAGGGTGAGACAGCACTACGAGCAGTACTTC	CATSDFRDRVRQHYEQYF	TRBD1	TRBV24-1	-	TRBJ2-7
TGTGCCAGCAGCCCCTTTGCGGGACTCCAGTACTTC	CASSPFAGLQYF	-	TRBV4-2	-	TRBJ2-5
TGCACCAGCAGCCAAGGTGGAGGGGGAAACATTCAGTACTTC	CTSSQGGGGNIQYF	-	TRBV4-1	-	TRBJ2-4
TGCAGTGCTAGTGGAAAACAGGGGAACACTGAAGCTTTCTTT	CSASGKQGNTEAFF	-	TRBV20-1	-	TRBJ1-1
TGTGCCAGCAGCTTCCGTCCCGAAGGAGATTCCGCGTATTTT	CASSFRPEGDSAYF	-	TRBV7-9	-	TRBJ2-3
TGTGCCACTCGGCCGCCAGGGGGGTTTCAGCCCCAGCATTTT	CATRPPGGFQPQHF	TRBD1	TRBV6-2/TRBV6-3	once	TRBJ1-5
TGCAGTGCCAATCCTAGCGGGATCGGTGAGCAGTTCTTC	CSANPSGIGEQFF	TRBD2	TRBV20-1	-	TRBJ2-1
TGTGCCATCAGTGTTAGCGGGACGTACAATGAGCAGTACTTC	CAISVSGTYNEQYF	TRBD2	TRBV10-3	-	TRBJ2-7
TGCGCCAGCAGCTACCGACAGGGGGGGACTGGGGAGCAGTTCTTC	CASSYRQGGTGEQFF	TRBD1	TRBV5-1	few	TRBJ2-1